The rows below give T cell receptor beta chains drawn from one sample of a study of T cells in Graves' hyperthyroidism and ophthalmopathy. TCRdb reprocessed the multiplex PCR reads via MiXCR and lists one record per CDR3 protein. The sample carries approximately 400,000 distinct CDR3 sequences, less than 20% recorded once. The sequenced material came from blood. Receptor source: a woman between 18 and 29 years old with Graves' hyperthyroidism that later progressed to Graves' ophthalmopathy. The CDR3 runs from the conserved cysteine through the conserved F or W. Fields, in order: J gene, V gene, D gene, clone size, CDR3 protein, CDR3 DNA. The D gene is left open where the match is weak. A clone size is listed for some rows: how often the clone was seen (once, few, many), or a class if it is expanded.

TRBJ1-5 | TRBV2 | - | many | CASSDRLSNQPQHF | TGTGCCAGCAGTGACAGACTTAGCAATCAGCCCCAGCATTTT
TRBJ1-4 | TRBV20-1 | TRBD1 | few | CSARGTGAEKLFF | TGCAGTGCTAGAGGGACAGGGGCGGAAAAACTGTTTTTT
TRBJ1-1 | TRBV18 | - | - | CASSPSWGGGSFTEAFF | TGTGCCAGCTCACCGTCCTGGGGTGGGGGATCGTTCACTGAAGCTTTCTTT
TRBJ2-6 | TRBV10-2 | - | - | CASSGSREGSSGANVLTF | TGCGCCAGCAGTGGTTCGCGGGAAGGTAGCTCTGGGGCCAACGTCCTGACTTTC
TRBJ2-2 | TRBV28 | TRBD2 | - | CASSSREGYTGELFF | TGTGCCAGCAGTTCGCGGGAGGGTTACACCGGGGAGCTGTTTTTT
TRBJ1-2 | TRBV7-9 | - | once | CASSLGVGMDGYTF | TGTGCCAGCAGCTTAGGTGTTGGAATGGATGGCTACACCTTC
TRBJ2-2 | TRBV11-3 | - | many | CASSSRTETGELFF | TGTGCCAGCAGCTCTCGGACAGAGACCGGGGAGCTGTTTTTT
TRBJ2-1 | TRBV28 | TRBD2 | - | CASSSVAGGPILSYNEQFF | TGTGCCAGCAGTTCAGTAGCGGGAGGGCCTATTCTAAGCTACAATGAGCAGTTCTTC
TRBJ2-1 | TRBV6-1 | - | many | CASSYQLSSYNEQFF | TGTGCCAGCAGTTATCAACTAAGCTCCTACAATGAGCAGTTCTTC
TRBJ2-1 | TRBV28 | TRBD2 | many | CASAVGLADNEQFF | TGTGCCAGCGCCGTTGGACTAGCGGACAATGAGCAGTTCTTC
TRBJ2-1 | TRBV7-2 | TRBD1 | many | CASSLFEGAVSNEQFF | TGTGCCAGCAGCTTATTCGAGGGGGCGGTCTCCAATGAGCAGTTCTTC
TRBJ1-2 | TRBV19 | - | - | CASSIVGGVRVYGYTF | TGTGCCAGTAGTATAGTTGGAGGGGTCCGCGTCTATGGCTACACCTTC
TRBJ2-7 | TRBV20-1 | - | - | CSATDGTCEQYF | TGCAGTGCCACGGACGGGACCTGCGAGCAGTACTTC
TRBJ1-3 | TRBV25-1 | - | - | CASSFLGGTIYF | TGTGCCAGCAGTTTTTTGGGGGGCACCATATATTTT
TRBJ2-2 | TRBV11-3 | - | many | CASSPGDIGDTGELFF | TGTGCCAGCAGCCCCGGGGACATTGGGGACACCGGGGAGCTGTTTTTT
TRBJ2-3 | TRBV5-1 | TRBD1 | - | CASSRQGRDTQYF | TGCGCCAGCAGCAGACAGGGAAGAGATACGCAGTATTTT
TRBJ2-3 | TRBV28 | TRBD1 | many | CASTSTGSAGTDTQYF | TGTGCCAGCACCTCGACAGGGTCCGCAGGCACAGATACGCAGTATTTT
TRBJ2-5 | TRBV18 | - | many | CASSPPAGIETQYF | TGTGCCAGCTCACCACCGGCGGGAATAGAGACCCAGTACTTC
TRBJ2-7 | TRBV6-2/TRBV6-3 | TRBD2 | many | CASSYVRRRPSGSSYEQYF | TGTGCCAGCAGTTACGTCCGACGACGGCCTAGCGGGAGCTCCTACGAGCAGTACTTC
TRBJ2-1 | TRBV29-1 | TRBD2 | - | CSVPGLVFTEQFF | TGCAGCGTCCCGGGACTAGTCTTCACTGAGCAGTTCTTC
TRBJ1-6 | TRBV7-2 | - | - | CASSLWPGNSPLHF | TGTGCCAGCAGCTTATGGCCAGGGAATTCACCCCTCCACTTT
TRBJ2-3 | TRBV11-2 | TRBD2 | many | CASSFLGLAGGPDTQYF | TGTGCCAGCAGCTTTCTGGGACTAGCGGGAGGGCCAGATACGCAGTATTTT
TRBJ2-2 | TRBV5-8 | TRBD2 | few | CASSGGTSGMSTGELFF | TGTGCCAGCAGCGGCGGGACTAGCGGGATGAGCACCGGGGAGCTGTTTTTT
TRBJ2-1 | TRBV7-2 | TRBD2 | - | CASSQDFGASGSNEQFF | TGCGCCAGCAGCCAAGATTTTGGGGCTAGCGGGAGCAATGAGCAGTTCTTC
TRBJ1-1 | TRBV28 | TRBD1 | many | CASSPWTGRGTNTEAFF | TGTGCCAGCAGTCCCTGGACAGGGAGAGGAACGAACACTGAAGCTTTCTTT
TRBJ1-5 | TRBV29-1 | TRBD1 | - | CSTTGVCNQPQHF | TGCAGTACGACAGGGGTATGCAATCAGCCCCAGCATTTT
TRBJ2-2 | TRBV15 | TRBD1 | many | CATSRGQGADTGELFF | TGTGCCACCAGCAGAGGCCAGGGGGCCGACACCGGGGAGCTGTTTTTT
TRBJ2-7 | TRBV4-2 | TRBD1 | many | CASSQGAGTGWYEQYF | TGTGCCAGCAGCCAAGGGGCCGGGACAGGGTGGTACGAGCAGTACTTC
TRBJ2-3 | TRBV7-2 | - | many | CASSLGVGADTQYF | TGTGCCAGCAGCTTAGGGGTGGGGGCAGATACGCAGTATTTT
TRBJ2-7 | TRBV9 | - | few | CASSPAAEYGQYF | TGTGCCAGCAGTCCCGCCGCGGAGTACGGGCAGTACTTC
TRBJ2-1 | TRBV12-3/TRBV12-4 | TRBD2 | many | CASSPREGSYNEQFF | TGTGCCAGCAGTCCACGGGAGGGCTCCTACAATGAGCAGTTCTTC
TRBJ2-3 | TRBV12-3/TRBV12-4 | TRBD2 | - | CASSPSSGRSDTQYF | TGTGCCAGCAGCCCCTCTAGCGGGAGGTCAGATACGCAGTATTTT
TRBJ1-2 | TRBV6-2/TRBV6-3 | TRBD1 | many | CASSLRDSYYGYTF | TGTGCCAGCAGTTTAAGGGACAGCTACTATGGCTACACCTTC
TRBJ2-1 | TRBV18 | - | few | CASSPSTDNEQFF | TGTGCCAGCTCACCTTCAACGGACAATGAGCAGTTCTTC
TRBJ2-1 | TRBV6-2/TRBV6-3 | - | - | CASIPGLRANEQFF | TGTGCCAGCATCCCGGGACTCCGGGCCAATGAGCAGTTCTTC
TRBJ1-3 | TRBV29-1 | - | - | CSVLGQEGSGNTIYF | TGCAGCGTCCTGGGCCAGGAAGGCTCTGGAAACACCATATATTTT
TRBJ2-1 | TRBV7-9 | - | many | CASSLVAQGSNEQFF | TGTGCCAGCAGCTTAGTGGCCCAGGGGAGCAATGAGCAGTTCTTC
TRBJ1-2 | TRBV10-3 | - | once | CAIKGTAEGHGYTF | TGTGCCATCAAAGGGACTGCGGAGGGGCATGGCTACACCTTC
TRBJ1-1 | TRBV5-1 | TRBD1 | many | CASSLEGASTEAFF | TGCGCCAGCAGCTTGGAGGGGGCGAGCACTGAAGCTTTCTTT
TRBJ2-5 | TRBV6-2/TRBV6-3 | - | many | CASSYRVGETQYF | TGTGCCAGCAGTTACCGTGTGGGGGAGACCCAGTACTTC
TRBJ2-5 | TRBV6-1 | - | - | CASCKTDEETQYF | TGTGCCAGCTGTAAAACAGATGAAGAGACCCAGTACTTC
TRBJ2-7 | TRBV11-2 | - | many | CASSLVGDGGYEQYF | TGTGCCAGCAGCTTAGTAGGGGACGGAGGCTACGAGCAGTACTTC
TRBJ1-5 | TRBV28 | TRBD1 | many | CASSPPLSLTGVGSNQPQHF | TGTGCCAGCAGTCCGCCGTTATCCCTCACAGGGGTGGGGAGCAATCAGCCCCAGCATTTT
TRBJ2-7 | TRBV29-1 | TRBD1 | - | CSVEKLRTGGAYEQYF | TGCAGCGTTGAAAAACTAAGGACAGGGGGCGCCTACGAGCAGTACTTC
TRBJ2-7 | TRBV28 | - | - | CASSTPSGGAYEQYF | TGTGCCAGCAGCACCCCTTCGGGGGGCGCGTACGAGCAGTACTTC
TRBJ1-1 | TRBV2 | - | many | CASTQGRDTEAFF | TGTGCCAGCACCCAGGGTCGGGACACTGAAGCTTTCTTT
TRBJ2-1 | TRBV7-3 | TRBD2 | few | CASSDSGSWEQFF | TGTGCCAGCAGCGATAGCGGGAGTTGGGAGCAGTTCTTC
TRBJ2-3 | TRBV27 | - | few | CASSLRSDHTDTQYF | TGTGCCAGCAGTTTACGCTCGGACCACACAGATACGCAGTATTTT
TRBJ2-1 | TRBV4-3 | - | - | CASSPKWGHLANEQFF | TGCGCCAGCAGCCCCAAATGGGGACATCTAGCCAATGAGCAGTTCTTC
TRBJ2-7 | TRBV6-2/TRBV6-3 | - | many | CASSYSKGSSYEQYF | TGTGCCAGCAGTTACTCGAAAGGGAGCTCCTACGAGCAGTACTTC
TRBJ2-6 | TRBV6-2/TRBV6-3 | - | - | CASSPSGSRSGANVLTF | TGTGCCAGCTCACCATCAGGGTCACGCTCTGGGGCCAACGTCCTGACTTTC
TRBJ2-7 | TRBV12-3/TRBV12-4 | - | - | CASNRGGLTYEQYF | TGTGCCAGCAACCGAGGCGGCTTGACCTACGAGCAGTACTTC
TRBJ2-4 | TRBV25-1 | - | - | CASSPPGQNLAKNIQYF | TGTGCCAGCAGTCCACCCGGACAGAATCTAGCCAAAAACATTCAGTACTTC
TRBJ2-7 | TRBV29-1 | TRBD2 | many | CSGTTSGSHEQYF | TGCAGCGGTACCACTAGCGGGAGTCACGAGCAGTACTTC
TRBJ1-1 | TRBV6-1 | - | many | CASSQGRLPNTEAFF | TGTGCCAGCAGTCAGGGACGGCTACCGAACACTGAAGCTTTCTTT
TRBJ2-7 | TRBV28 | - | many | CASSLQGGGAYEQYF | TGTGCCAGCAGTCTCCAGGGGGGGGGGGCCTACGAGCAGTACTTC
TRBJ2-5 | TRBV20-1 | - | many | CSARDQGGQETQYF | TGCAGTGCTAGAGATCAAGGAGGACAAGAGACCCAGTACTTC
TRBJ2-3 | TRBV13 | - | few | CASSSRGPSTDTQYF | TGTGCCAGCAGCTCTAGGGGCCCTAGCACAGATACGCAGTATTTT
TRBJ2-7 | TRBV5-4 | TRBD2 | - | CASSRRLQREEGEQYF | TGTGCCAGCAGCCGCCGCCTCCAGCGGGAGGAGGGCGAGCAGTACTTC